This TCR beta chain was retrieved from a study of Ad26.COV2.S vaccination and SARS-CoV-2 variants. As for treatment: 15 to 20 received Ad26.COV2.S at low or high dose, single or two shots; several received placebo; per-sample allocation not given. At day 63 after the first vaccine or placebo injection, samples were drawn. The sample came from a Boston adult aged 18-55 years. The method was immunoSEQ multiplex PCR; TCRdb's version includes in-frame clones alone and lacks a portion of them. The repertoire holds 410,000 or so clones, with around 90% as singletons. The germline V gene encodes CDR1 LGHNA and CDR2 YNFKEQ. Deletions cut 1 base from V and 1 base from J, with 10 bases between. CDR3 length: 15 residues.

The rearrangement links TRBV4-2 to TRBJ1-2, with D perhaps matching TRBD1 (6 bases). The receptor was derived from a person between 18 and 60 years old who received the Ad26.COV2.S COVID-19 vaccine or a placebo. Sequenced here: peripheral blood, sampled in a trial of Ad26.COV2.S vaccine versus placebo. The CDR3 DNA reads TGTGCCAGCAGCCAAGCGACAGGAATTAACTATGGCTACACCTTC. Protein sequence: CASSQATGINYGYTF.